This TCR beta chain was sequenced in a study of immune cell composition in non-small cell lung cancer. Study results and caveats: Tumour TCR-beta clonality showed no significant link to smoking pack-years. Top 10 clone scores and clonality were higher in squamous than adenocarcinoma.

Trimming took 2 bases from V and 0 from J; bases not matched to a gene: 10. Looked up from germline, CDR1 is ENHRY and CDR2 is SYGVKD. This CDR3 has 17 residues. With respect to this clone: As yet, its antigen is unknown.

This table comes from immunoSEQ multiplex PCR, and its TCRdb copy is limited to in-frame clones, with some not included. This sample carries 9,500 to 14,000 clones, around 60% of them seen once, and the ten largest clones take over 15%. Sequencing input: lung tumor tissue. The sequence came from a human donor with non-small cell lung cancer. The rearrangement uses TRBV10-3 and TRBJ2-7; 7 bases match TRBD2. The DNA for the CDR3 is TGTGCCATCAGTGAGCCGGACACTAGCGCCCTCTCCTACGAGCAGTACTTC. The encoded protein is CAISEPDTSALSYEQYF.